This T cell receptor beta chain was sequenced in a study of control samples from healthy donors and cancer patients. Clones were sequenced by immunoSEQ multiplex PCR, and TCRdb holds only the in-frame ones, with some missing. The data contain some 130,000 clones, roughly 92% of them singletons. The germline gives CDR1 SGHVS, CDR2 FNYEAQ. The CDR3 extends over 15 amino acids. The germline V and J ends were trimmed by 2 bases and 5 bases, with 15 bases remaining between them. The sample holds one count of this clone. The receptor was derived from a man between 18 and 29 years old in good health. Sequenced material: blood. The V gene is TRBV7-6, the J gene TRBJ2-5; tentatively, D is TRBD2 (5 bases). This chain's CDR3 is CASSLLPGEGETQYF. CDR3 coding DNA: TGTGCCAGCAGCTTACTCCCCGGCGAGGGTGAGACCCAGTACTTC.